Ten or more counts support the clone carrying this TCR beta chain. Its antigen is not known. Trimming at V came to 1 base and at J to 4 bases, leaving 3 bases not matched to a gene. The CDR3 consists of 14 residues. CDR1 SGHVS and CDR2 FNYEAQ come from the germline V gene. Attachment of unique molecular identifiers was made to individual cDNA molecules. TCRdb ran MiXCR on the 5' RACE reads and lists one entry per CDR3 protein. The sample shows some 24,000 distinct CDR3 sequences, about 4.5% of them seen only once. These data belong to a study of early T cells in non-severe SARS-CoV-2 infection. At the level of the study: Unsorted whole-blood RNA was sequenced in bulk, leaving chains unpaired.

Study conclusions and caveats: VDJdb-based matching was biased toward anti-spike CD8 responses and missed private and CD4 specificities.

The TCR sequence derives from an adult who was a healthcare worker with PCR-confirmed SARS-CoV-2 infection or an uninfected control (not recorded which). Sequenced: whole blood. The rearrangement joins TRBV7-6 to TRBJ2-5, with 7 bases fitting TRBD2. CDR3 loop: CASSLGGRGETQYF. In DNA form, the CDR3 reads TGTGCCAGCAGCTTAGGTGGGAGGGGAGAGACCCAGTACTTC. The variable domain in full, with the rest retrieved from reference TRBV7-6 and TRBJ2-5, is GAGVSQSPRYKVTKRGQDVALRCDPISGHVSLYWYRQALGQGPEFLTYFNYEAQQDKSGLPNDRFSAERPEGSISTLTIQRTEQRDSAMYRCASSLGGRGETQYFGPGTRLLVL.